The 29 T cell receptor beta chains listed next were all sequenced from one sample in a study of a mutant IDH1 vaccine in newly diagnosed glioma. Assay: immunoSEQ multiplex PCR; the TCRdb copy retains only in-frame clones and omits some. The sample includes 100,000 to 150,000 clones, 80% of them seen just once. Time point of the sample: week 11, during vaccination. Doses consisted of 300 ug of mutant IDH1 20-mer peptide each, paired with topical imiquimod. Their antigens are not known. The source material was PBMCs, sampled from a glioma patient whose treatment included an IDH1 peptide vaccine. The source is a man aged 35 to 55 with glioma.

The chain's CDR3 is CASSSGTGDREQYF. The CDR3 region has the DNA TGTGCCAGCAGCTCCGGGACGGGCGACCGCGAGCAGTACTTC. This chain uses TRBV13 with TRBJ2-7; possibly TRBD1 or TRBD2 for D (5 bases each). This CDR3 comprises 14 residues. V lost 4 bases, J lost 6 bases, and 16 bases lay in between. Germline V lookup: CDR1 PRHDT, CDR2 FYEKMQ (reference sequence).

V is TRBV6-5 and J is TRBJ1-1, with D perhaps TRBD1 (5 bases). Trimming took 2 bases from V and 1 from J, leaving 11 bases between them. Per the germline V gene, CDR1 is MNHEY and CDR2 is SVGAGI. The CDR3 sequence is 15 residues long. The CDR3 here is CASSYARARNTEAFF. The CDR3 region has the DNA TGTGCCAGCAGTTACGCCAGGGCGCGGAACACTGAAGCTTTCTTT.

Turning to this clone: The junction departs from the called germline gene at one end, perhaps through a read error. This chain joins TRBV28 and TRBJ2-3; no clear D gene. In germline, CDR1 is MDHEN, CDR2 SYDVKM. The CDR3 spans 15 residues. The DNA of the CDR3 is TGTGCCAGCAGTTCCACCCCGACGGGCACGGATACGCAGTATTTT. This encodes CASSSTPTGTDTQYF.

The chain recombines TRBV30 with TRBJ1-6; D not resolved. The V end was cut by 2 bases, the J end by 13 bases, with 12 bases between. Germline V gene lookup returns CDR1 GTSNPN and CDR2 SVGIG (reference sequence). The length of the CDR3 is 12 residues. CDR3 protein: CAWSRTRGPLHF. The CDR3 nucleotides read TGTGCCTGGAGTCGGACGCGCGGGCCCCTCCACTTT.

The chain employs TRBV4-2 and TRBJ2-7; unclear D gene. CDR3 length: 13 residues. Germline values: CDR1 LGHNA, CDR2 YNFKEQ. Trimming took off 0 bases at V and 7 bases at J, with 10 bases between the two ends. This chain's CDR3 is CASSQEVVGEQYF. The CDR3, as DNA: TGTGCCAGCAGCCAAGAAGTGGTGGGGGAGCAGTACTTC.

V usage is TRBV9 and J usage is TRBJ2-3, with D possibly TRBD1 on 5 matching bases. V gave up 4 bases and J gave up 6 bases, with 15 bases separating them. Germline V gene sequence: CDR1 SGDLS, CDR2 YYNGEE. This CDR3 has 14 residues. DNA of the CDR3: TGTGCCAGCAGCCCTCGGCTCTCAGGGGATACGCAGTATTTT. Translating it yields CASSPRLSGDTQYF.

This clone was detected a few times. This sequence joins TRBV2 and TRBJ1-5; D gene uncertain. Germline assignment: CDR1 SNHLY and CDR2 FYNNEI. V was trimmed by 5 bases and J by 6 bases, leaving 11 bases between them. This CDR3 spans 13 amino acids. The CDR3 DNA is TGTGCCAGCAGTTTCAGATTGGGTCAGCCCCAGCATTTT. Translated: CASSFRLGQPQHF.

This clone was picked up one time. The rearrangement uses TRBV18 and TRBJ1-5; the D gene is possibly TRBD1 (5 bases). Trimming stripped 2 bases from V and 3 bases from J, with 11 bases between. There are 15 residues in the CDR3. CDR1 is KGHSH and CDR2 is LQKENI in the germline V gene. CDR3 loop: CASSPGAGSNQPQHF. The CDR3 nucleotides read TGTGCCAGCTCACCAGGGGCCGGCTCCAATCAGCCCCAGCATTTT.

This clone was detected only once. This sequence joins TRBV9 and TRBJ2-5; D gene ambiguous. In germline, CDR1 is SGDLS, CDR2 YYNGEE. There are 14 residues in the CDR3. V was clipped by 4 bases and J by 1 base, with 11 bases between them. CDR3 coding DNA: TGTGCCAGCAGCCCCGGGTTCACCCAAGAGACCCAGTACTTC. Translation gives CASSPGFTQETQYF.

This clone was detected only once. The chain uses TRBV7-2 and TRBJ2-7, with 10 bases matching TRBD2. CDR3 size: 15 residues. Germline assignment: CDR1 SGHTA and CDR2 FQGNSA. V shed 3 bases and J 2 bases; nucleotides not matched to a gene: 4. The CDR3 is CASSFRSGRAYEQYF. In DNA form, the CDR3 reads TGTGCCAGCAGCTTTCGGAGCGGGAGGGCCTACGAGCAGTACTTC.

The V gene is TRBV4-3, the J gene TRBJ2-6, with a tentative D call TRBD2 (7 bases). The CDR3 extends over 16 amino acids. V was pared by 5 bases and J by 3 bases, with 14 bases between. Germline V gives CDR1 LGHNA, CDR2 YSLEER. The CDR3 DNA follows: TGCGCCAGCAGCGAGGGGGTAGCGGGTGGGGCCAACGTCCTGACTTTC. It specifies CASSEGVAGGANVLTF.

The chain has TRBV4-3 and TRBJ2-2; 9 bases line up with TRBD1. The junction had 7 bases not matched to a gene; V was cut back by 3 bases and J by 5 bases. The length of the CDR3 is 16 residues. The germline CDR1 and CDR2 sequences are LGHNA and YSLEER. CDR3 coding DNA: TGCGCCAGCAGCCAGTCCGGGACAGGGTTTACCGGGGAGCTGTTTTTT. The encoded protein is CASSQSGTGFTGELFF.

This clone was recorded only once. The chain combines TRBV4-3 with TRBJ2-7; D unresolved. The CDR3 has 14 amino acids. Per the germline V gene, CDR1 is LGHNA and CDR2 is YSLEER. Trimming removed 0 bases from V and 7 bases from J, with 13 bases in between. The CDR3 is CASSQEGSLSEQYF. CDR3 nucleotide sequence: TGCGCCAGCAGCCAAGAAGGATCGCTTTCGGAGCAGTACTTC.

This clone was found once. V gene TRBV9 combines with J gene TRBJ1-3; no definite D call. Trimming removed 2 bases at V and 0 bases at J, with 12 bases between. Per the germline V gene, CDR1 is SGDLS and CDR2 is YYNGEE. The CDR3 covers 16 residues. CDR3 protein: CASSVAGSDSGNTIYF. The DNA of the CDR3 is TGTGCCAGCAGCGTCGCGGGGAGCGACTCTGGAAACACCATATATTTT.

The gene calls are TRBV14 and TRBJ2-1; 9 bases are a match to TRBD2. The CDR3 is 17 amino acids. V was pared by 0 bases and J by 5 bases, with 8 bases of the junction left unmatched. Germline-derived CDR1 and CDR2 are SGHDN and FVKESK. The DNA for the CDR3 is TGTGCCAGCAGCCAAGATCTTGCGGGAGGGTCGGACAATGAGCAGTTCTTC. This codes for CASSQDLAGGSDNEQFF.

This sequence joins TRBV27 and TRBJ2-7; D might be TRBD1 (6 bases). V dropped 6 bases and J dropped 7 bases, with 16 bases sitting between them. CDR3 length: 13 amino acids. Germline CDR1 reads MNHEY; CDR2 reads SMNVEV (reference sequence). The CDR3 here is CASRSTPTGEQYF. In nucleotides, the CDR3 is TGTGCCAGCAGATCTACCCCCACAGGGGAGCAGTACTTC.

By frequency in the sample, this clone is medium-sized (0.01 to 0.1%). The rearrangement links TRBV19 to TRBJ1-5; tentative D call: TRBD1 (6 bases). The V end lost 6 bases, the J end lost 0 bases, and 12 bases lay between the germline ends. The CDR3 is made up of 15 amino acids. Germline loops: CDR1 LNHDA, CDR2 SQIVND (reference sequence). This CDR3 is CASRLDRSSNQPQHF. The CDR3 nucleotides read TGTGCCAGTAGACTAGACAGGTCTAGCAATCAGCCCCAGCATTTT.

The V gene is TRBV30, the J gene TRBJ1-2, with unresolved D. Germline-derived CDR1 and CDR2 are GTSNPN and SVGIG (reference sequence). The CDR3 runs 13 residues. V gave up 3 bases and J gave up 1 base, with 9 bases separating them. The DNA for the CDR3 is TGTGCCTGGAGCGAGACTATTAACTATGGCTACACCTTC. Amino acids: CAWSETINYGYTF.

V and J are TRBV30 and TRBJ2-3; TRBD2 matches at 12 bases. The trim removed 5 bases at V and 1 base at J, leaving 4 bases unmatched. The CDR3 has 15 residues. Germline lookup yields CDR1 GTSNPN and CDR2 SVGIG (reference sequence). CDR3 nucleotide sequence: TGTGCCTGGCGCGGACTAGCGGGGCGCACAGATACGCAGTATTTT. It translates to CAWRGLAGRTDTQYF.

This sequence joins TRBV7-6 and TRBJ2-7; TRBD1 matches 7 bases. This CDR3 is built from 15 residues. Germline V lookup: CDR1 SGHVS, CDR2 FNYEAQ. V was pared by 5 bases and J by 0 bases, with 7 bases of the junction left unmatched. The CDR3 DNA reads as TGTGCCAGCAGCCTGACCGGGACAGTCTCCTACGAGCAGTACTTC. Its protein product is CASSLTGTVSYEQYF.

In this sample, this clone turned up once. This chain joins TRBV10-3 and TRBJ2-1, with 7 bases aligning to TRBD2. The CDR3 is 13 residues long. Germline V lookup: CDR1 ENHRY, CDR2 SYGVKD. The V and J ends lost 10 bases and 5 bases, in that order; junction bases with no gene match: 8. The CDR3 here is CATKRERDNEQFF. CDR3 in DNA: TGTGCCACAAAGCGGGAACGCGACAATGAGCAGTTCTTC.

The chain carries TRBV11-2 and TRBJ2-1; 7 positions match TRBD2. The ends lost 2 bases at V and 7 bases at J; junction bases unmatched: 17. Germline V gene sequence: CDR1 SGHAT, CDR2 FQNNGV. CDR3 length: 18 amino acids. The CDR3 protein is CASSLLNRLHGRSNEQFF. The CDR3 DNA reads TGTGCCAGCAGCTTACTCAATCGACTACACGGGAGGTCGAATGAGCAGTTCTTC.

The chain couples TRBV7-2 to TRBJ2-7; D gene ambiguous. Per germline, CDR1 SGHTA and CDR2 FQGNSA. Trimming took 5 bases from V and 1 from J, leaving 9 bases between them. The CDR3 consists of 13 residues. DNA of the CDR3: TGTGCCAGCAGCCGATGGCAGTCCTACGAGCAGTACTTC. Residues: CASSRWQSYEQYF.

This clone was found a few times. This rearrangement joins TRBV2 to TRBJ2-2; D is ambiguous. Germline lookup yields CDR1 SNHLY and CDR2 FYNNEI. The length of the CDR3 is 11 residues. Trimming stripped 7 bases from V and 2 bases from J, with 2 bases between. CDR3 protein: CASTNTGELFF. CDR3 DNA sequence: TGTGCCAGCACCAACACCGGGGAGCTGTTTTTT.

The V call is TRBV7-3, the J call TRBJ2-5; D gene ambiguous. This CDR3 comprises 13 residues. Germline CDR1 is SGHTA and CDR2 is FQGTGA. The V end lost 1 base, the J end lost 1 base, and 4 bases lay between the germline ends. The CDR3, as DNA: TGTGCCAGCAGCTTAAAACCCCAAGAGACCCAGTACTTC. This sequence encodes CASSLKPQETQYF.

V is TRBV7-2 and J is TRBJ2-7, with D maybe TRBD2 (6 bases). Trimming pared 1 base from V and 3 bases from J, leaving 10 bases between. This CDR3 is built from 14 residues. The germline V gene encodes CDR1 SGHTA and CDR2 FQGNSA. Written as DNA, the CDR3 is TGTGCCAGCAGCTTAGGACTAGGTCTCTACGAGCAGTACTTC. Translation gives CASSLGLGLYEQYF.

V usage is TRBV6-5 and J usage is TRBJ1-1, with unresolved D. This CDR3 region has 12 residues. Trimming stripped 2 bases from V and 3 bases from J, with 4 bases between. Per germline, CDR1 MNHEY and CDR2 SVGAGI. The CDR3 spells CASSYIDTEAFF. The CDR3 nucleotides read TGTGCCAGCAGTTACATCGACACTGAAGCTTTCTTT.

This chain uses TRBV12-5 with TRBJ1-2; 8 bases are a match to TRBD1. J gave up 4 bases and V 6 bases, and 7 bases lay outside the gene matches. The CDR3 runs to 14 residues. CDR1 and CDR2 (germline): LGHNT, FRNRAP. The CDR3, as DNA: TGTGCTAGTGGCGGACAGGGACTACCCTATGGCTACACCTTC. It translates to CASGGQGLPYGYTF.

The gene calls are TRBV7-6 and TRBJ2-5; the match to TRBD2 covers 7 bases. The J call is uncertain, as TRBJ2-7 better fits the DNA end. Germline lookup yields CDR1 SGHVS and CDR2 FNYEAQ. The CDR3 is 14 residues long. CDR3 protein: CASSLDPSGYEQYF. The CDR3 DNA sequence: TGTGCCAGCAGCTTAGACCCTAGCGGTTACGAGCAGTACTTC.